This TCR beta chain comes out of a study of control samples from healthy donors and cancer patients. TCRdb's copy holds only in-frame clones and misses some; the assay was immunoSEQ multiplex PCR. The sample carries some 76,000 clones, 75% to 90% recorded once. Germline CDR1 and CDR2: LNHDA and SQIVND (reference sequence). The CDR3 consists of 13 residues. The V and J ends lost 6 bases and 7 bases respectively, with 15 bases between them. This chain uses TRBV19 with TRBJ1-1, with D possibly being TRBD1 (6 bases). Sequenced material: PBMCs. This clonotype originated in a woman between 50 and 59 years old with colorectal cancer. The chain's CDR3 is CASRQQGPFEAFF. In DNA, the CDR3 is TGTGCCAGTAGGCAACAGGGACCCTTTGAAGCTTTCTTT.